Each of the 17 T cell receptor beta chains below was sequenced from the same sample in a study of shared clonotypes between healthy human individuals. TCRdb's table, derived via immunoSEQ multiplex PCR, lists solely in-frame clones and lacks some. The sample has 800,000 to 950,000 clones; around 96% are singletons. Terminally differentiated effector memory CD45RA+ cells were excluded from the naive CD8 cells, which were CD45RO-negative and positively selected for CCR7. What was sequenced was naive CD8+ T cells sorted from blood. Receptor source: a man under 40 in good health.

The genes are TRBV29-1 and TRBJ2-3; a possible D gene is TRBD2 (6 bases). This CDR3 is built from 13 residues. The V gene lost 5 bases and the J gene lost 2 bases, with 11 bases spanning the gap. Germline lookup yields CDR1 SQVTM and CDR2 ANQGSEA. Here the CDR3 DNA reads TGCAGCGTTCGTAGCGGAGACACAGATACGCAGTATTTT. Translating it yields CSVRSGDTDTQYF.

The chain is built from TRBV14 and TRBJ2-7; no reliable D call. CDR3 length: 15 residues. The ends were cut back, 0 bases at V and 4 bases at J, with 13 bases in the middle. Germline lookup yields CDR1 SGHDN and CDR2 FVKESK. CDR3 residues: CASSQDNLPLYEQYF. Here the CDR3 DNA reads TGTGCCAGCAGCCAAGACAACTTACCCCTTTACGAGCAGTACTTC.

The V call is TRBV19, the J call TRBJ1-5; D remains ambiguous. Trimming left V 9 bases short and J 8 bases short, with 14 bases between. CDR1 is LNHDA and CDR2 is SQIVND in the germline V gene (reference sequence). The CDR3 is 12 residues long. Here the CDR3 reads CARTDGKEPQHF. The CDR3 DNA sequence: TGTGCCAGAACCGATGGAAAGGAGCCCCAGCATTTT.

This chain links TRBV7-9 with TRBJ2-1; 9 nucleotides align to TRBD1. CDR3 length equals 16 residues. Per the germline V gene, CDR1 is SEHNR and CDR2 is FQNEAQ (reference sequence). The V segment lost 0 bases and the J segment 7 bases; nucleotides outside the gene matches: 7. CDR3: CASSLARGQGFNEQFF. CDR3 in DNA: TGTGCCAGCAGCTTAGCGAGAGGACAGGGGTTTAATGAGCAGTTCTTC. Together with reference TRBV7-9 and TRBJ2-1, the CDR3 gives the full variable domain: DTGVSQNPRHKITKRGQNVTFRCDPISEHNRLYWYRQTLGQGPEFLTYFQNEAQLEKSRLLSDRFSAERPKGSFSTLEIQRTEQGDSAMYLCASSLARGQGFNEQFFGPGTRLTVL.

The chain links TRBV19 to TRBJ2-7; the match to TRBD1 covers 12 bases. The V gene's germline CDR1 is LNHDA and CDR2 SQIVND (reference sequence). V lost 5 bases, J lost 4 bases, and 3 bases stayed unmatched. This CDR3 region has 14 residues. CDR3 in DNA: TGTGCCAGTAGTTGGGGACAGGGGGCTTACGAGCAGTACTTC. Translating it yields CASSWGQGAYEQYF.

Only one count was recorded for this clone. V and J are TRBV11-2 and TRBJ2-1; 9 nucleotides line up with TRBD2. Germline-derived CDR1 and CDR2 are SGHAT and FQNNGV. There are 16 residues in the CDR3. The ends lost 2 bases at V and 15 bases at J; junction bases unmatched: 17. This CDR3 is CASSLSLMAGGPPPFF. CDR3 in DNA: TGTGCCAGCAGCTTATCTCTCATGGCGGGAGGGCCTCCTCCGTTCTTC.

The chain is built from TRBV6-1 and TRBJ2-1; D gene ambiguous. The germline CDR1 and CDR2 sequences are MNHNS and SASEGT. With 4 bases removed from V and 3 bases from J, the gap between germline ends came to 4 bases. This CDR3 spans 12 amino acids. In DNA form, the CDR3 reads TGTGCCAGCAGTGGAGGCTACAATGAGCAGTTCTTC. Protein: CASSGGYNEQFF.

The chain recombines TRBV2 with TRBJ2-1; tentatively, D is TRBD1 (5 bases). This CDR3 contains 16 residues. Per the germline V gene, CDR1 is SNHLY and CDR2 is FYNNEI. Trimming cost V 7 bases and J 1 base, with 17 bases left between them. The CDR3 loop reads CASILGVGMSYNEQFF. The CDR3, as DNA: TGTGCCAGCATCCTAGGGGTCGGTATGTCCTACAATGAGCAGTTCTTC.

The chain carries TRBV7-2 and TRBJ1-2; a weak D match, TRBD1 (5 bases). Germline loops: CDR1 SGHTA, CDR2 FQGNSA. Trimming cost V 7 bases and J 8 bases, with 26 bases left between them. The CDR3 consists of 16 residues. CDR3 nucleotide sequence: TGTGCCAGCACCGAGGGGCTCACGACGCCCTTGGGGGGCTACACCTTC. Translation: CASTEGLTTPLGGYTF.

The J gene is TRBJ2-1, the V gene TRBV29-1, with D perhaps TRBD2 (6 bases). CDR3 length equals 12 residues. CDR1 and CDR2 from the germline V gene are SQVTM and ANQGSEA. Trimming shortened V by 3 bases and J by 9 bases, and 12 bases separated the two germline ends. DNA of the CDR3: TGCAGCGTTGAGCGACTAGAGAGTGAGCAGTTCTTC. Translating it yields CSVERLESEQFF.

V is TRBV27 and J is TRBJ1-2, with D perhaps matching TRBD1 (6 bases). Per the germline V gene, CDR1 is MNHEY and CDR2 is SMNVEV (reference sequence). The germline V and J ends were trimmed by 8 bases and 4 bases, with 17 bases remaining between them. The CDR3 extends over 14 amino acids. The CDR3 DNA follows: TGTGCCAGCTGGCCGGGAGGGGGGCCCTATGGCTACACCTTC. The encoded protein is CASWPGGGPYGYTF.

The V and J genes are TRBV13 and TRBJ2-3; 8 bases align to TRBD1. The junction had 4 bases not matched to a gene; V was cut back by 2 bases and J by 3 bases. CDR3 length equals 15 residues. Per the germline V gene, CDR1 is PRHDT and CDR2 is FYEKMQ (reference sequence). CDR3 DNA: TGTGCCAGCAGCTTAAACCAGGGGGCAACAGATACGCAGTATTTT. It encodes CASSLNQGATDTQYF.

The CDR3 nucleotides are TGTGCCAGCAGCCTGACAGGGGGCACCACAGATACGCAGTATTTT. It is translated as CASSLTGGTTDTQYF. This chain links TRBV5-5 with TRBJ2-3, with 10 bases matching TRBD1. Germline lookup yields CDR1 SGHKS and CDR2 YYEKEE (reference sequence). The CDR3 consists of 15 residues. The ends lost 4 bases at V and 2 bases at J; junction bases unmatched: 4. Based on the CDR3 plus reference TRBV5-5 and TRBJ2-3, the full variable domain is DAGVTQSPTHLIKTRGQQVTLRCSPISGHKSVSWYQQVLGQGPQFIFQYYEKEERGRGNFPDRFSARQFPNYSSELNVNALLLGDSALYLCASSLTGGTTDTQYFGPGTRLTVL.

V gene TRBV11-2 combines with J gene TRBJ2-1; D possibly corresponds to TRBD2 (6 bases). The CDR3 spans 15 residues. Germline V lookup: CDR1 SGHAT, CDR2 FQNNGV. V lost 7 bases to trimming and J lost 4 bases, with 17 bases between them. For the CDR3, the DNA is TGTGCCAGCAACGTGCCATGGGGGGATTACAATGAGCAGTTCTTC. Translation gives CASNVPWGDYNEQFF.

The count of this clone is one. The V gene is TRBV5-4, the J gene TRBJ2-1; 9 positions agree with TRBD2. Germline CDR1 SGHNT, CDR2 YYREEE (reference sequence). V shed 7 bases, J shed 5 bases, and the junction held 10 bases outside the gene matches. This CDR3 region has 15 residues. Here the CDR3 DNA reads TGTGCCAGCGTGAACAAGCGGGAGGTACACAATGAGCAGTTCTTC. It translates to CASVNKREVHNEQFF.

The gene calls are TRBV28 and TRBJ2-7, with 7 bases aligning to TRBD1. Germline CDR1 is MDHEN and CDR2 is SYDVKM. The CDR3 extends over 17 amino acids. Unmatched junction bases numbered 18, after V lost 3 bases and J lost 7 bases. The CDR3 sequence is CASSFSHTDRIQGEQYF. DNA for the CDR3: TGTGCCAGCAGTTTTTCTCACACGGACAGGATCCAGGGTGAGCAGTACTTC.

The rearrangement links TRBV5-4 to TRBJ2-1; 7 nucleotides align to TRBD1. The CDR3 extends over 15 amino acids. CDR1 and CDR2 from the germline V gene are SGHNT and YYREEE (reference sequence). V lost 6 bases, J lost 4 bases, and 10 bases stayed unmatched. The CDR3 nucleotides are TGTGCCAGCACCCCCGGGACAGCGACATACAATGAGCAGTTCTTC. It encodes CASTPGTATYNEQFF.